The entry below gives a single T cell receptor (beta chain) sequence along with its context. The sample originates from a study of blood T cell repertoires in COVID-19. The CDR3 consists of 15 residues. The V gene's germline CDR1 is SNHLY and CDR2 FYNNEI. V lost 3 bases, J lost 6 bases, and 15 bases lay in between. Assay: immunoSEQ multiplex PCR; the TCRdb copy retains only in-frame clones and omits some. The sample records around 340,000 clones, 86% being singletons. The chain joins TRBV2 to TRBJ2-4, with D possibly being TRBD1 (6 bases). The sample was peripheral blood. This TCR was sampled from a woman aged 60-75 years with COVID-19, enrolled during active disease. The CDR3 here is CASSDGSGARNIQYF. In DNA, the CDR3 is TGTGCCAGCAGTGACGGATCAGGGGCGAGAAACATTCAGTACTTC.